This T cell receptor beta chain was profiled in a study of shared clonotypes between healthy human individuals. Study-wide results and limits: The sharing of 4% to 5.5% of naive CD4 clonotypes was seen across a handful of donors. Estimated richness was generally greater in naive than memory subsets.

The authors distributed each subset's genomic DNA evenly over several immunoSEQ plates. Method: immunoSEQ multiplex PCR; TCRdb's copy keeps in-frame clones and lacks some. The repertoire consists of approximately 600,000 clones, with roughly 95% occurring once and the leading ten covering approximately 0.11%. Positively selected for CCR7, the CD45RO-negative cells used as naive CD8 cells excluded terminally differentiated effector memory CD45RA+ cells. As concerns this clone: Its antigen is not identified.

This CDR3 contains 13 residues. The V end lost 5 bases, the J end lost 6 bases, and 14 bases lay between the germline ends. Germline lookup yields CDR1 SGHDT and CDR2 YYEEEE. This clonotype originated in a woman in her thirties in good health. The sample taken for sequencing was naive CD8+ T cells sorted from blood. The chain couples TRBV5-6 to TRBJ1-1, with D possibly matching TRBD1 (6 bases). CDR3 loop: CASSSVEGAEAFF. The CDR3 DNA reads TGTGCCAGCAGTTCGGTGGAGGGGGCTGAAGCTTTCTTT.